This T cell receptor beta chain is drawn from a study of T cell changes during pregnancy in multiple sclerosis. Clones were read by immunoSEQ multiplex PCR, and TCRdb kept only the in-frame ones, dropping some. The sample lists some 70,000 clones, 91% occurring once. Of note for this clone: The same CDR3 is also encoded by other DNA sequences in this sample.

V lost 0 bases, J lost 5 bases, and 4 bases lay in between. The germline CDR1 and CDR2 sequences are PRHDT and FYEKMQ (reference sequence). CDR3 length: 12 amino acids. The rearrangement uses TRBV13 and TRBJ2-5, with D uncertain. The specimen comprised CD8+ T cells from peripheral blood mononuclear cells, sampled before pregnancy. This TCR was recovered from a female donor with multiple sclerosis, enrolled in a pregnancy study. CDR3 nucleotide sequence: TGTGCCAGCAGCTTAGGGCGGGAGACCCAGTACTTC. Its translation is CASSLGRETQYF.